This T cell receptor (beta chain) was captured in a study of blood T cell repertoires in COVID-19. Overall study context: The United States, Italy and Spain supplied acute and convalescent COVID-19 samples. PBMCs, B-cell-depleted T cells, or T cells provided the cDNA or gDNA that made up the material.

Original handling: Estimation of nucleated cell counts was performed using reference gene primer amplification. Measured with immunoSEQ multiplex PCR; TCRdb has only the in-frame clones, and not every one. For V, J and clone size, that table is used; D and trimming come from the DNA. The data contain roughly 100,000 clones, about four fifths of them singletons. This clone appeared a single time. Germline loops: CDR1 MNHEY, CDR2 SVGEGT. The V and J ends lost 0 bases and 4 bases respectively, with 15 bases between them. This CDR3 spans 17 amino acids. This TCR came from a woman of 80 years or more with acute or convalescent COVID-19. This rearrangement joins TRBV6-2 or TRBV6-3 to TRBJ1-4, with D hard to call. The sample consisted of peripheral blood. The chain's CDR3 is CASSYSRVRALNEKLFF. The CDR3 DNA is TGTGCCAGCAGTTACTCGAGGGTGAGGGCCCTTAATGAAAAACTGTTTTTT.